This T cell receptor (beta chain) appears in the sequencing data of a study of T cell responses to AZD1222 COVID-19 vaccine. Whole-study results and caveats: Baseline testing showed seropositivity in only a handful of AZD1222 recipients. Donors were chiefly white British, with a greater number of females, and clonal diversity was perhaps underestimated. Unmutated variant regions are reportedly the target of nearly half of TCRs that are spike-specific.

The germline V gene has CDR1 MNHEY and CDR2 SMNVEV (reference sequence). The ends lost 3 bases at V and 8 bases at J; junction bases unmatched: 8. This CDR3 region has 14 residues. TCRdb keeps only in-frame clones here, not all; method: immunoSEQ multiplex PCR. The sample records more than 85,000 clones, almost 90% being singletons. This clone appeared once. Its antigen remains unknown. Source: peripheral blood, taken 28 days after the second AZD1222 dose. The sequence was collected from an adult who received the AZD1222 COVID-19 vaccine. The chain links TRBV27 to TRBJ1-2, with 8 bases matching TRBD1. The CDR3 sequence is CASSFFDRGEGYTF. The CDR3 DNA reads TGTGCCAGCAGTTTCTTCGACAGGGGAGAGGGCTACACCTTC.